These T cell receptor beta chains were read from a single sample in a study of spatial heterogeneity in lung cancer. TCRdb reprocessed the 5' RACE reads via MiXCR and lists one record per CDR3 protein. The sample consists of around 75,000 distinct CDR3 sequences, approximately 12% of them appearing once. The sequenced sample was PBMCs, obtained at surgery. Receptor source: a male donor with early-stage non-small cell lung cancer. The CDR3 runs from the conserved cysteine through the conserved F or W. The order of the fields is V gene, J gene, D gene, clone size, CDR3 DNA, CDR3 protein. D genes are given only for firm matches. The size of a clone is reported for some rows only, either as once, few or many, or as a class for expanded clones.

>TRBV6-2/TRBV6-3|TRBJ2-7|TRBD1|medium-sized
TGTGCCAGCAGTGACAGGGGCTACGAGCAGTACTTC
CASSDRGYEQYF
>TRBV24-1|TRBJ2-2|NA|NA
TGTGCCACCAGTGACCCTAGCGCGAACACCGGGGAGCTGTTTTTT
CATSDPSANTGELFF
>TRBV5-1|TRBJ2-1|NA|NA
TGCGCCAGCAGCTTGGCCGGCCTTTCAAATGAGCAGTTCTTC
CASSLAGLSNEQFF
>TRBV11-3|TRBJ1-6|NA|NA
TGTGCCAGCAGCCAGACGATGGATTCACCCCTCCACTTT
CASSQTMDSPLHF
>TRBV7-2|TRBJ1-2|TRBD1|few
TGTGCCAGCAGCTTAGTCCCTTCGGGACAGGGGAGGGTTGGCTACACCTTC
CASSLVPSGQGRVGYTF
>TRBV12-3/TRBV12-4|TRBJ1-1|NA|few
TGTGCCAGCACTTTTAGTTGGGCTGAAGCTTTCTTT
CASTFSWAEAFF
>TRBV12-3/TRBV12-4|TRBJ1-2|NA|NA
TGTGCCAGCAGGACGACAGCCTCGCCAACCTTC
CASRTTASPTF
>TRBV5-4|TRBJ2-1|TRBD2|many
TGTGCCAGCAGCCCGACTAGCGGGAGTGTCTATGAGCAGTTCTTC
CASSPTSGSVYEQFF
>TRBV7-9|TRBJ1-2|NA|once
TGTGCCAGCAGCGAACTAACGGTCTATGGCTACACCTTC
CASSELTVYGYTF
>TRBV5-6|TRBJ2-7|NA|many
TGTGCCAGCAGCTTGGAGTCCGGCGGGCATTACGAGCAGTACTTC
CASSLESGGHYEQYF
>TRBV5-1|TRBJ2-5|NA|few
TGCGCCAGCAGCTCAGACAACCAAGAGACCCAGTACTTC
CASSSDNQETQYF
>TRBV9|TRBJ2-3|NA|few
TGTGCCAGCAGCGTAGGAATAGGGGCGGATACGCAGTATTTT
CASSVGIGADTQYF
>TRBV20-1|TRBJ1-2|NA|few
TGCAGTGCTAGAGATGGAGCTATAGGCTACACCTTC
CSARDGAIGYTF
>TRBV24-1|TRBJ2-1|NA|NA
TGTGCCACCTCCGGGGCAGGTGAGGATGAGCAGTTCTTC
CATSGAGEDEQFF
>TRBV7-9|TRBJ2-5|TRBD2|many
TGTGCCAGCAGCTTAAAAGCGGGACGGTTGAAAGAGACCCAGTACTTC
CASSLKAGRLKETQYF
>TRBV3-1|TRBJ2-7|NA|NA
TGTGCCAGCAGCCAAGCTCCGAGCGGAGTCTACGAGCAGTACTTC
CASSQAPSGVYEQYF
>TRBV5-1|TRBJ2-1|NA|NA
TGCGCCAGCAGCTTGGAACAGCCCAGCTCCTACAATGAGCAGTTCTTC
CASSLEQPSSYNEQFF
>TRBV20-1|TRBJ2-2|NA|once
TGCAGTGCTAGAGTGACAGCGGCCGGGGAGCTGTTTTTT
CSARVTAAGELFF
>TRBV29-1|TRBJ2-7|NA|few
TGCAGCGTTGAAGCGGGCCTGCCCTCCTACGAGCAGTACTTC
CSVEAGLPSYEQYF
>TRBV5-6|TRBJ2-1|NA|NA
TGTGCCAGCCGGGTCCAGGGGCCCGATGAGCAGTTCTTC
CASRVQGPDEQFF
>TRBV4-2|TRBJ2-3|NA|NA
TGTGCCAGCAGCCAAGGGGCTAGCACAGATACGCAGTATTTT
CASSQGASTDTQYF
>TRBV6-2/TRBV6-3|TRBJ2-5|NA|many
TGTGCCAGCAGTTATACCGGGACATTCGAGACCCAGTACTTC
CASSYTGTFETQYF
>TRBV12-3/TRBV12-4|TRBJ1-4|NA|few
TGTGCCAGCACCGCGACAGGATCAATAACTAATGAAAAACTGTTTTTT
CASTATGSITNEKLFF
>TRBV19|TRBJ2-7|TRBD2|many
TGTGCCAGTAGTATTGGAGCGGGAGTGGTTCTGGAGCAGTACTTC
CASSIGAGVVLEQYF
>TRBV5-1|TRBJ2-5|NA|NA
TGCGCCAGCAGCCTATCTAGGGGGGCTCGAGAGACCCAGTACTTC
CASSLSRGARETQYF
>TRBV6-5|TRBJ1-4|NA|few
TGTGCCAGCAGTTACTCGTGGGGTTCGGGTGAAAAACTGTTTTTT
CASSYSWGSGEKLFF
>TRBV20-1|TRBJ1-4|NA|NA
TGCAGTGCTAGAGTGGGCTTTACCAGTGAAAAACTGTTTTTT
CSARVGFTSEKLFF
>TRBV24-1|TRBJ1-2|NA|NA
TGTGCCACCAGTGATGCGAGGACAGCTGATGGCTACACCTTC
CATSDARTADGYTF
>TRBV3-1|TRBJ2-3|NA|many
TGTGCCAGCAGACAGGGTTCCACAGATACGCAGTATTTT
CASRQGSTDTQYF
>TRBV30|TRBJ2-3|NA|many
TGTGCCTGGAGTGTAGCGGTCACAGATACGCAGTATTTT
CAWSVAVTDTQYF
>TRBV29-1|TRBJ2-1|NA|few
TGCAGCGTTGAAGTAGTCGGTAAGGGGGGCCACAATGAGCAGTTCTTC
CSVEVVGKGGHNEQFF
>TRBV3-1|TRBJ1-6|NA|many
TGTGCCAGCAGCCAAGACGGAGTTTCACCCCTCCACTTT
CASSQDGVSPLHF
>TRBV5-1|TRBJ2-1|NA|NA
TGCGCCAGCAGCGAACAGGGACGTGAGCAGTTCTTC
CASSEQGREQFF